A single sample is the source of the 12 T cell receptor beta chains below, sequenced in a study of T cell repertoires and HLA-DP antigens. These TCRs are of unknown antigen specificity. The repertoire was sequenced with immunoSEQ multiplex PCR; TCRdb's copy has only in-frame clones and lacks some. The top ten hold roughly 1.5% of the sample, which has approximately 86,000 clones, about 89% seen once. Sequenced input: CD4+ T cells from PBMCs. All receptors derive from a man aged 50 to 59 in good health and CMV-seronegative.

CDR3 bases: TGTGCCAGCAGTATTGTGAAGGGTCGGGCAGATACGCAGTATTTT. Protein sequence: CASSIVKGRADTQYF. The rearrangement links TRBV7-9 to TRBJ2-3; D gene unclear. Trimming pared 6 bases from V and 4 bases from J, leaving 17 bases between. CDR3 length: 15 residues. CDR1 and CDR2 from the germline V gene are SEHNR and FQNEAQ (reference sequence).

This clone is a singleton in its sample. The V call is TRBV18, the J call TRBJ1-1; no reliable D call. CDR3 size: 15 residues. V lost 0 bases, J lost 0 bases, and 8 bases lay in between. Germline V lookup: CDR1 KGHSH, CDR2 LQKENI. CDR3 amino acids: CASSPPQQLNTEAFF. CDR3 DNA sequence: TGTGCCAGCTCACCACCGCAACAGCTGAACACTGAAGCTTTCTTT.

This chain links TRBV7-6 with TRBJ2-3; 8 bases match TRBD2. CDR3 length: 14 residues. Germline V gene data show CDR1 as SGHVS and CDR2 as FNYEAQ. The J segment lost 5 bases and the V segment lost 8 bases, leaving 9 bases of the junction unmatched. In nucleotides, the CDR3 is TGTGCCAGCGTACCGGGACTAGGCGGAGATACGCAGTATTTT. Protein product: CASVPGLGGDTQYF.

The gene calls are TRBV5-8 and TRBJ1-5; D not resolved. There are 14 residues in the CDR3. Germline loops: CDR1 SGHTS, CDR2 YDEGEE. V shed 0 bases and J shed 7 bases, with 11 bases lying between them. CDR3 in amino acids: CASSLVKDFQPQHF. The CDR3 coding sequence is TGTGCCAGCAGCTTGGTAAAGGATTTCCAGCCCCAGCATTTT. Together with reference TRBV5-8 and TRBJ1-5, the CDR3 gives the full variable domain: EAGVTQSPTHLIKTRGQQATLRCSPISGHTSVYWYQQALGLGLQFLLWYDEGEERNRGNFPPRFSGRQFPNYSSELNVNALELEDSALYLCASSLVKDFQPQHFGDGTRLSIL.

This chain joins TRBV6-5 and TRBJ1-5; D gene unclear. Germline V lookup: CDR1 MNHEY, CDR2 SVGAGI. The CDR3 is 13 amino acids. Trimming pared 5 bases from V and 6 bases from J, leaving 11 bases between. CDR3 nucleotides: TGTGCCAGCAGTCTCGTTCGGACTCAGCCCCAGCATTTT. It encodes CASSLVRTQPQHF.

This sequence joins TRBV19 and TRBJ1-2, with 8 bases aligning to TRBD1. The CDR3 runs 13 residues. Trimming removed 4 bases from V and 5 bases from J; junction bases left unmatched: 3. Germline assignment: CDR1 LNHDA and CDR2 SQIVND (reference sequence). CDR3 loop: CASSSRTGYGYTF. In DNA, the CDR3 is TGTGCCAGTAGTAGCAGGACAGGGTATGGCTACACCTTC. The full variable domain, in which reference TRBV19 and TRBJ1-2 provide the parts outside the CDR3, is DGGITQSPKYLFRKEGQNVTLSCEQNLNHDAMYWYRQDPGQGLRLIYYSQIVNDFQKGDIAEGYSVSREKKESFPLTVTSAQKNPTAFYLCASSSRTGYGYTFGSGTRLTVV.

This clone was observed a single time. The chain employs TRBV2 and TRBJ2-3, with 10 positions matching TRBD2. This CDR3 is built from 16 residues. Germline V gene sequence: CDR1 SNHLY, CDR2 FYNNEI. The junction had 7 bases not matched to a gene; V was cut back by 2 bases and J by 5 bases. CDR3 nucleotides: TGTGCCAGCAGTGAATCGGGGGTAGCGGGGGGAGATACGCAGTATTTT. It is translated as CASSESGVAGGDTQYF.

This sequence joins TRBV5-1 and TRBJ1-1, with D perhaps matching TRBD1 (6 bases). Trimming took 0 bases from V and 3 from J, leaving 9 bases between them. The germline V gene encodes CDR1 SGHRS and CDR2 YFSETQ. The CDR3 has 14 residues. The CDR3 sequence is CASSLATGYTEAFF. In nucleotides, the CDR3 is TGCGCCAGCAGCTTGGCTACAGGGTACACTGAAGCTTTCTTT.

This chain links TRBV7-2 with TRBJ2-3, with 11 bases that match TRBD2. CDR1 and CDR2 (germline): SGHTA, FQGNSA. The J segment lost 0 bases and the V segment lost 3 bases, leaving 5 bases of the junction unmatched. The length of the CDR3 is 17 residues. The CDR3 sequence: CASSFTRLAGSTDTQYF. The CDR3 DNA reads TGTGCCAGCAGCTTCACGAGACTAGCGGGAAGCACAGATACGCAGTATTTT.

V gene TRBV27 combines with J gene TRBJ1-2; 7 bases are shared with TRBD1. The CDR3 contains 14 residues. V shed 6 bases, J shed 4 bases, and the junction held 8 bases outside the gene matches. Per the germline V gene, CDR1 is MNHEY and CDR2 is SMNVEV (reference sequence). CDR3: CASRTMGQPYGYTF. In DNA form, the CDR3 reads TGTGCCAGCAGGACTATGGGACAGCCCTATGGCTACACCTTC.

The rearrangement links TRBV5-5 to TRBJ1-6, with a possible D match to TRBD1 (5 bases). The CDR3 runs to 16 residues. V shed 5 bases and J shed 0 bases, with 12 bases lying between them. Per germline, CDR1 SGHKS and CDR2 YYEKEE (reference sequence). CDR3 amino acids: CASSLQASSYNSPLHF. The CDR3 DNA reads TGTGCCAGCAGTTTACAGGCGAGCTCCTATAATTCACCCCTCCACTTT.

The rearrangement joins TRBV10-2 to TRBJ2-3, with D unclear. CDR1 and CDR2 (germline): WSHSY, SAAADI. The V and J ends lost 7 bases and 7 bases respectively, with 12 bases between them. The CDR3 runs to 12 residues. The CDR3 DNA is TGCGCCAGCAACCAGAATGGTCATACGCAGTATTTT. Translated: CASNQNGHTQYF.